This T cell receptor beta chain is drawn from a study of regulatory T cells in long-lasting Graves disease. General study points: Sample size, which was small, may have reduced accuracy.

Time point described: newly diagnosed GD, antithyroid drugs for less than 3 months. Generation of the TCR library employed RNA extracted from PBMCs. Roughly 9.2 milliliters of peripheral blood were drawn into EDTA tubes. HTBI primers from iRepertoire and Arm-PCR of CDR3 regions yielded the TCR beta libraries. MiXCR, applied by TCRdb to the multiplex PCR reads, yields one record per CDR3 protein. The sample holds about 310,000 distinct CDR3 sequences, over 15% seen once. A word on this clonotype: The antigen is undetermined.

The sample consisted of peripheral blood mononuclear cells (PBMCs), taken at new diagnosis, from a patient treated with antithyroid drugs. The clonotype originates from a female donor with Graves disease.

This CDR3 is CASSQGAATGELFF. The CDR3 coding sequence is TGTGCCAGCAGCCAGGGAGCTGCGACCGGGGAGCTGTTTTTT. The chain employs TRBV7-9 and TRBJ2-2, with D perhaps given as TRBD1 or TRBD2 (5 bases each). The CDR3 extends over 14 amino acids. V was cut by 5 bases and J by 5 bases, with 12 bases left in between. Germline V gene lookup returns CDR1 SEHNR and CDR2 FQNEAQ (reference sequence). Supplemented by reference TRBV7-9 and TRBJ2-2, the full variable domain reads DTGVSQNPRHKITKRGQNVTFRCDPISEHNRLYWYRQTLGQGPEFLTYFQNEAQLEKSRLLSDRFSAERPKGSFSTLEIQRTEQGDSAMYLCASSQGAATGELFFGEGSRLTVL.